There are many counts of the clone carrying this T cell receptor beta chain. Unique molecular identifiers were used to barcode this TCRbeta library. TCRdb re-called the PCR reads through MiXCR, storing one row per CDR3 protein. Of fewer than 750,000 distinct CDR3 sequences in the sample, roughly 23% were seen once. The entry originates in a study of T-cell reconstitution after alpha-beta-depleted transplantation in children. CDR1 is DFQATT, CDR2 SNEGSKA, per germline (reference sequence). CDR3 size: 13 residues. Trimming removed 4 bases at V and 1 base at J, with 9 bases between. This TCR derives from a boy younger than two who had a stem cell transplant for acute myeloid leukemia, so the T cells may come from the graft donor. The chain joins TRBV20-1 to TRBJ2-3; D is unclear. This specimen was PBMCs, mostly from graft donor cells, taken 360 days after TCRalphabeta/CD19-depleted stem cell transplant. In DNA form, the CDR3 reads TGCAGTGCTACCCTTGGGGGCACAGATACGCAGTATTTT. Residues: CSATLGGTDTQYF.